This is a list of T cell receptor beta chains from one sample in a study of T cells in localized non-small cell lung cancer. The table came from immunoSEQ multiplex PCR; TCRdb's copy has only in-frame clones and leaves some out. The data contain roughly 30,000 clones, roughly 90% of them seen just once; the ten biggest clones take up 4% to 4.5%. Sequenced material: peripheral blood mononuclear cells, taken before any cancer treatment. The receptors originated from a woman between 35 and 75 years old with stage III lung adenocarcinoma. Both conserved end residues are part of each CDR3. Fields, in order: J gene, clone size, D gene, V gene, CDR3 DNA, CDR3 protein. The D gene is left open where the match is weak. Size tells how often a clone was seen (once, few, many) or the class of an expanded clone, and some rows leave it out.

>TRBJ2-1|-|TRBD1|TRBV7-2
TGTGCCAGCAGCTTAGCTGGACAGGGGGGAAATGAGCAGTTCTTC
CASSLAGQGGNEQFF
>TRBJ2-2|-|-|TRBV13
TGTGCCAGCAGCTTAGAGTCTAGCGAGGACACCGGGGAGCTGTTTTTT
CASSLESSEDTGELFF
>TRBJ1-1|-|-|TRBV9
TGTGCCAGCAGCGTAGCTTGGGGCCAGAACACTGAAGCTTTCTTT
CASSVAWGQNTEAFF
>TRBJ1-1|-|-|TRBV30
TGTGCCTGGAGTGTAAGGATTGGTAACACTGAAGCTTTCTTT
CAWSVRIGNTEAFF
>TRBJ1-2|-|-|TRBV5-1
TGCGCCAGCAGCTTCGCAGGGGACTATGGCTACACCTTC
CASSFAGDYGYTF
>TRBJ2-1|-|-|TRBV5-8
TGTGCCAGCAGCTTCGGGGGGCCCTCCTACAATGAGCAGTTCTTC
CASSFGGPSYNEQFF
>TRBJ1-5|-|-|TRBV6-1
TGTGCCAGCAGCCCTGAGAGCAGGGTGAATCAGCCCCAGCATTTT
CASSPESRVNQPQHF
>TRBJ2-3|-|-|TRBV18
TGTGCCAGCTCACCGGTAGCGCGGGGCACAGATACGCAGTATTTT
CASSPVARGTDTQYF
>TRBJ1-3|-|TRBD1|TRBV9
TGTGCCAGCAGCGTCTTGGGGACAGGGGTGTCTGGAAACACCATATATTTT
CASSVLGTGVSGNTIYF
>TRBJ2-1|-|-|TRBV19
TGTGCCAGTAGTTTCGAGAGCGGAAGCTACAATGAGCAGTTCTTC
CASSFESGSYNEQFF
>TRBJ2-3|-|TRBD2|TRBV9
TGTGCCAGCAGCTCTTCCACAGCGGGGGCCCTTAGTTGGGGAGATACGCAGTATTTT
CASSSSTAGALSWGDTQYF
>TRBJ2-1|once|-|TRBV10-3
TGTGCCATCAGTGGTCCCCTTTACGTCGGGGATGAGCGATTGGAGTCATCCTACAATGAGCAGTTCTTC
CAISGPLYVGDERLESSYNEQFF